Each of the 3 T cell receptor beta chains below was sequenced from the same sample in a study of T cells in Graves' hyperthyroidism and ophthalmopathy. Researchers amplified the TCR beta CDR3 regions from RNA transcripts. HTBI primers were the set used in a first-round RT-PCR of the TCR CDR3. Via MiXCR, TCRdb re-called the multiplex PCR reads, giving one row per CDR3 protein. The table includes a few hundred thousand distinct CDR3 sequences, less than 25% detected once. Specimen: blood. The origin of the receptors is a woman between 65 and 79 years old with Graves' ophthalmopathy.

The chain recombines TRBV2 with TRBJ2-2; perhaps TRBD2 as D (6 bases). CDR3 length: 14 residues. Germline-derived CDR1 and CDR2 are SNHLY and FYNNEI. V lost 8 bases and J 0 bases, leaving 10 bases between the germline ends. CDR3 amino acids: CASRREANTGELFF. CDR3 DNA sequence: TGTGCCAGCCGAAGGGAGGCGAACACCGGGGAGCTGTTTTTT.

This clonotype appeared many times. CDR3 in DNA: TGTGCCAGCAGCTTAGCCACGGGAAGTGCCTACAATGAGCAGTTCTTC. Translation gives CASSLATGSAYNEQFF. The chain employs TRBV11-2 and TRBJ2-1, with a weak D call TRBD2 (5 bases). CDR3 length: 16 residues. V was trimmed by 1 base and J by 2 bases, leaving 12 bases between them. Looked up from germline, CDR1 is SGHAT and CDR2 is FQNNGV.

V and J are TRBV30 and TRBJ2-1; D unclear. The length of the CDR3 is 11 residues. V was shortened by 5 bases and J by 6 bases, with 8 bases between the two germline ends. In germline, CDR1 is GTSNPN, CDR2 SVGIG (reference sequence). The CDR3 DNA sequence: TGTGCCTGGTCCTACATCAATGAGCAGTTCTTC. Encoded protein: CAWSYINEQFF.